The 17 T cell receptor beta chains given below trace back to one sample, sequenced in a study of T cells in Graves' hyperthyroidism and ophthalmopathy. TCR beta CDR3 regions were amplified from RNA. The HTBI primer set drove a first-round RT-PCR of the TCR CDR3. TCRdb used MiXCR to reprocess the multiplex PCR reads, holding one entry per CDR3 protein. The repertoire holds about 270,000 distinct CDR3 sequences, with over 20% as singletons. The sequenced material came from blood. These receptors originate from a middle-aged woman with Graves' ophthalmopathy.

This clonotype was seen ten or more times. The chain employs TRBV15 and TRBJ2-5; the D gene is possibly TRBD1 (6 bases). CDR3 length: 15 residues. Germline CDR1 reads LNHNV; CDR2 reads YYDKDF (reference sequence). V was clipped by 0 bases and J by 2 bases, with 10 bases between them. The CDR3 region has the DNA TGTGCCACCAGCAGAGAAGGGACACCACAAGAGACCCAGTACTTC. Amino acid sequence: CATSREGTPQETQYF.

This clonotype was observed many times. The chain recombines TRBV18 with TRBJ2-7; 7 bases fit TRBD1. The V gene end was trimmed by 3 bases and the J gene end by 3 bases; junction bases not matched to a gene: 2. The CDR3 spans 13 residues. The germline V gene has CDR1 KGHSH and CDR2 LQKENI. CDR3 sequence reads: CASSPGTVYEQYF. Here the CDR3 DNA reads TGTGCCAGCTCACCCGGGACAGTCTACGAGCAGTACTTC.

This sequence joins TRBV6-5 and TRBJ1-1; D might be TRBD1 (6 bases). CDR1 and CDR2 (germline): MNHEY, SVGAGI. Trimming shortened V by 6 bases and J by 4 bases, and 15 bases separated the two germline ends. There are 14 residues in the CDR3. CDR3 loop: CASRYGGIGTEAFF. The CDR3 DNA reads TGTGCCAGCAGGTATGGGGGCATCGGCACTGAAGCTTTCTTT.

This clonotype was recorded many times. The V and J genes are TRBV5-1 and TRBJ2-7; TRBD1 aligns across 7 bases. CDR1 SGHRS and CDR2 YFSETQ come from the germline V gene. Trimming cost V 7 bases and J 4 bases; bases outside gene matches: 14. There are 15 residues in the CDR3. In DNA form, the CDR3 reads TGCGCCAGCCGACCTGTGACAGGGCAAGTTTACGAGCAGTACTTC. This gives the protein CASRPVTGQVYEQYF.

This chain connects TRBV28 to TRBJ1-1, with D maybe TRBD1 (6 bases). V lost 6 bases and J lost 7, with 15 bases in between. The length of the CDR3 is 13 residues. Germline V CDR1 and CDR2: MDHEN, SYDVKM. The chain's CDR3 is CASSKGGFGEAFF. In DNA, the CDR3 is TGTGCCAGCAGCAAAGGGGGTTTTGGTGAAGCTTTCTTT.

This clonotype was found many times. The chain joins TRBV27 to TRBJ2-7; tentative D call: TRBD2 (5 bases). In germline, CDR1 is MNHEY, CDR2 SMNVEV (reference sequence). CDR3 length: 13 amino acids. Trimming removed 5 bases at V and 4 bases at J, with 12 bases between. For the CDR3, the DNA is TGTGCCAGCAGTAAAACGGGAACTTACGAGCAGTACTTC. It encodes CASSKTGTYEQYF.

With respect to this clonotype: At one end, the junction sequence differs from germline, possibly due to a read error. V usage is TRBV12-3 or TRBV12-4 and J usage is TRBJ1-2, with D perhaps matching TRBD1 (6 bases). The CDR3 loop spans 16 amino acids. The CDR3 loop reads CVSSLTGGQPNYGYTF. CDR3 sequence (DNA): TGTGTCAGCAGTCTAACGGGGGGACAACCTAACTATGGCTACACCTTC.

CDR3 nucleotides: TGTGCCAGCAGTGAAGTGGGACAGGGGGCAGTTGGCTACACCTTC. It specifies CASSEVGQGAVGYTF. This chain uses TRBV6-1 with TRBJ1-2; 12 nucleotides align to TRBD1. CDR1 and CDR2 (germline): MNHNS, SASEGT. V trimming: 1 base; J trimming: 7 bases; junction bases outside the gene matches: 4. The CDR3 extends over 15 amino acids.

The chain is built from TRBV12-3 or TRBV12-4 and TRBJ2-5, with 8 nucleotides matching TRBD2. The CDR3 sequence is 15 residues long. With V trimmed by 5 bases and J by 5 bases, 10 bases remained unmatched. The CDR3 protein is CASSATRGGGETQYF. CDR3 sequence (DNA): TGTGCCAGCAGTGCGACACGGGGGGGCGGGGAGACCCAGTACTTC.

The J gene is TRBJ2-5, the V gene TRBV24-1; 11 bases are a match to TRBD1. With V trimmed by 4 bases and J by 3 bases, 3 bases remained unmatched. The germline V gene encodes CDR1 KGHDR and CDR2 SFDVKD. The CDR3 length is 15 residues. The CDR3 spells CATSDSGQGEETQYF. The CDR3, as DNA: TGTGCCACCAGTGACTCGGGACAGGGGGAAGAGACCCAGTACTTC.

The chain joins TRBV20-1 to TRBJ2-7, with TRBD1 matching 8 bases. This CDR3 spans 15 amino acids. The V segment lost 1 base and the J segment 0 bases; nucleotides outside the gene matches: 5. In germline, CDR1 is DFQATT, CDR2 SNEGSKA (reference sequence). The chain's CDR3 is CSARVDRGYSYEQYF. CDR3 in DNA: TGCAGTGCTAGAGTAGACAGGGGTTACTCCTACGAGCAGTACTTC.

This clonotype was counted ten times or more. The chain carries TRBV6-1 and TRBJ2-5, with no clear D. The CDR3 length is 14 residues. Germline assignment: CDR1 MNHNS and CDR2 SASEGT. The ends were cut back, 2 bases at V and 5 bases at J, with 12 bases in the middle. The CDR3 DNA follows: TGTGCCAGCAGTGAAATGGAAGGGCAGGAGACCCAGTACTTC. Translation: CASSEMEGQETQYF.

In this sample, this clonotype turned up many times. The chain combines TRBV7-9 with TRBJ2-7; 8 nucleotides line up with TRBD1. Germline V lookup: CDR1 SEHNR, CDR2 FQNEAQ (reference sequence). With 5 bases clipped from V and 6 bases from J, the junction kept 12 bases outside the gene matches. The CDR3 sequence is 15 residues long. DNA for the CDR3: TGTGCCAGCAGCCCCCCCCGGACAGGGTCCCTCGAGCAGTACTTC. It translates to CASSPPRTGSLEQYF.

This clonotype was seen repeatedly, ten times or more. The gene calls are TRBV6-5 and TRBJ1-1; no definite D call. The V and J ends lost 6 bases and 6 bases respectively, with 17 bases between them. Germline loops: CDR1 MNHEY, CDR2 SVGAGI. The CDR3 runs to 14 residues. The CDR3 DNA is TGTGCCAGCAGGGCAACCCTACCCAACCCTGAAGCTTTCTTT. Its protein is CASRATLPNPEAFF.

This clonotype occurred many times. This chain connects TRBV11-2 to TRBJ2-7; D unclear. Trimming took off 1 base at V and 1 base at J, with 11 bases between the two ends. CDR3 size: 15 residues. The germline V gene encodes CDR1 SGHAT and CDR2 FQNNGV. The CDR3: CASSLGITHSYEQYF. The CDR3, as DNA: TGTGCCAGCAGCTTAGGGATAACCCATTCCTACGAGCAGTACTTC.

This clonotype was seen a handful of times. The rearrangement joins TRBV28 to TRBJ1-5; 9 bases are shared with TRBD1. The CDR3 runs to 15 residues. CDR1 is MDHEN, CDR2 SYDVKM, per germline. The J segment lost 4 bases and the V segment lost 5 bases, leaving 6 bases of the junction unmatched. CDR3 nucleotides: TGTGCCAGCAGTCACGGGACAGGGAGGAATCAGCCCCAGCATTTT. It encodes CASSHGTGRNQPQHF.

This clonotype was observed many times. This sequence joins TRBV7-2 and TRBJ1-5; D unclear. CDR1 and CDR2 (germline): SGHTA, FQGNSA. This CDR3 has 16 residues. The ends were cut back, 0 bases at V and 6 bases at J, with 15 bases in the middle. The CDR3 coding sequence is TGTGCCAGCAGCTTAGCTTGGGCAGAGATGAGTCAGCCCCAGCATTTT. Its translation is CASSLAWAEMSQPQHF. The entire variable domain, with the rest obtained from reference TRBV7-2 and TRBJ1-5, is as follows: GAGVSQSPSNKVTEKGKDVELRCDPISGHTALYWYRQSLGQGLEFLIYFQGNSAPDKSGLPSDRFSAERTGGSVSTLTIQRTQQEDSAVYLCASSLAWAEMSQPQHFGDGTRLSIL.